This record looks at one T cell receptor (beta chain) sequence and its context. Its antigen is still unknown. This entry belongs to a study of CD8 T cells in Susac syndrome. Study observations and caveats: By the study's own acknowledgment, its TCR sequencing and HLA analysis included relatively few individuals.

The multiple sclerosis controls were treatment-naive patients with relapsing-remitting disease that was stable or active. Random hexamers served to reverse transcribe roughly 0.5 to 1 ug RNA. TCRdb recomputed calls from the immunoSEQ multiplex PCR reads with MiXCR, one row per CDR3 protein. The sample includes roughly 150,000 distinct CDR3 sequences, about 94% of them seen just once. Sequencing used CD8+ T cells from PBMCs. The clonotype originates from a human donor with multiple sclerosis.

This CDR3 reads CASSTSKNSYNEQFF. CDR3 sequence (DNA): TGTGCCAGTAGTACCTCGAAAAACTCCTACAATGAGCAGTTCTTC. This chain links TRBV19 with TRBJ2-1; the D is unclear. V was clipped by 4 bases and J by 0 bases, with 10 bases between them. This CDR3 has 15 amino acids. CDR1 LNHDA and CDR2 SQIVND come from the germline V gene (reference sequence).